Presented here are 19 T cell receptor beta chains from one specimen sequenced in a study of radiotherapy plus CTLA-4 blockade in lung cancer. Assay: immunoSEQ multiplex PCR; the TCRdb copy retains only in-frame clones and omits some. The table shows tens of thousands of clones, with roughly 90% occurring only once. Sequenced here: peripheral blood, sampled from a patient treated with radiotherapy plus ipilimumab. These receptors were obtained from a human donor with non-small cell lung cancer whose response to radiotherapy plus ipilimumab could not be evaluated.

The chain links TRBV19 to TRBJ1-1; D call uncertain. The CDR3 is 13 amino acids. The germline V and J ends were trimmed by 3 bases and 0 bases, with 5 bases remaining between them. The V gene's germline CDR1 is LNHDA and CDR2 SQIVND (reference sequence). DNA of the CDR3: TGTGCCAGTAGTATTGCGTTGAACACTGAAGCTTTCTTT. It encodes CASSIALNTEAFF.

The chain recombines TRBV5-1 with TRBJ2-7; D unclear. CDR1 and CDR2 from the germline V gene are SGHRS and YFSETQ. The length of the CDR3 is 13 residues. V lost 0 bases to trimming and J lost 4 bases, with 8 bases between them. The CDR3 loop is CASSLAAPYEQYF. CDR3 in DNA: TGCGCCAGCAGCTTGGCAGCGCCTTACGAGCAGTACTTC.

The count of this clone is one. This chain links TRBV7-2 with TRBJ1-2; tentatively, D is TRBD1 (5 bases). Germline V gene sequence: CDR1 SGHTA, CDR2 FQGNSA. V was trimmed by 5 bases and J by 0 bases, leaving 22 bases between them. This CDR3 contains 18 residues. Here the CDR3 reads CASSPPASVVGANYGYTF. The CDR3 nucleotides read TGTGCCAGCAGCCCACCCGCCTCAGTAGTAGGGGCTAACTATGGCTACACCTTC.

The rearrangement links TRBV27 to TRBJ1-2; unclear D gene. There are 14 residues in the CDR3. V gave up 3 bases and J gave up 1 base, with 9 bases separating them. The germline gives CDR1 MNHEY, CDR2 SMNVEV (reference sequence). The DNA of the CDR3 is TGTGCCAGCAGTTTGGCGGGGATTAACTATGGCTACACCTTC. Residues: CASSLAGINYGYTF.

To note about this clone: One junction end does not reproduce the germline sequence, and a read error may be involved. This chain uses TRBV15 with TRBJ2-3; D possibly uses TRBD1 or TRBD2 (6 bases each). The CDR3 has 14 residues. Germline CDR1 reads LNHNV; CDR2 reads YYDKDF (reference sequence). CDR3 DNA sequence: TGTGCCGCCAGGGGTGGGGGGACCACAGATACGCAGTATTTT. This codes for CAARGGGTTDTQYF.

A remark on this clone: Other nucleotide sequences in the sample specify the same CDR3. The chain carries TRBV5-1 and TRBJ2-3, with D possibly matching TRBD2 (6 bases). The V gene lost 3 bases and the J gene lost 2 bases, with 10 bases spanning the gap. CDR3 size: 14 residues. Germline CDR1 and CDR2: SGHRS and YFSETQ. The DNA for the CDR3 is TGCGCCAGCAGCTCGGGACTGGCCACAGATACGCAGTATTTT. This encodes CASSSGLATDTQYF.

The chain links TRBV12-5 to TRBJ1-1, with D possibly matching TRBD1 (6 bases). The V end was cut by 2 bases, the J end by 0 bases, with 16 bases between. The length of the CDR3 is 17 residues. Germline values: CDR1 LGHNT, CDR2 FRNRAP. CDR3 coding DNA: TGTGCTAGTGGTTTGCGGGGGGACGGGGGCATGAACACTGAAGCTTTCTTT. The encoded protein is CASGLRGDGGMNTEAFF.

The rearrangement links TRBV18 to TRBJ2-2; TRBD1 might be the D (6 bases). V lost 2 bases to trimming and J lost 2 bases, with 9 bases between them. The germline V gene encodes CDR1 KGHSH and CDR2 LQKENI. The CDR3 is 15 amino acids. CDR3 sequence: CASSPRTVNTGELFF. CDR3 DNA: TGTGCCAGCTCACCAAGGACAGTAAACACCGGGGAGCTGTTTTTT.

The CDR3 is CASSLTDTQYF. CDR3 DNA sequence: TGTGCCAGCAGCTTAACTGATACGCAGTATTTT. This rearrangement joins TRBV7-9 to TRBJ2-3; D gene uncertain. The V end was cut by 2 bases, the J end by 6 bases, with 3 bases between. Germline-derived CDR1 and CDR2 are SEHNR and FQNEAQ (reference sequence). This CDR3 is built from 11 residues.

The chain joins TRBV27 to TRBJ1-2, with TRBD1 as a possible D gene (6 bases). V lost 5 bases, J lost 3 bases, and 13 bases lay in between. The CDR3 runs 14 residues. The germline CDR1 and CDR2 sequences are MNHEY and SMNVEV (reference sequence). In nucleotides, the CDR3 is TGTGCCAGCAGTGTAACACAGGGCGACTATGGCTACACCTTC. This sequence encodes CASSVTQGDYGYTF.

The chain uses TRBV7-2 and TRBJ2-3, with a possible D match to TRBD2 (6 bases). Trimming removed 4 bases at V and 3 bases at J, with 20 bases between. The CDR3 loop spans 17 amino acids. Germline CDR1 SGHTA, CDR2 FQGNSA. For the CDR3, the DNA is TGTGCCAGCAGCTCCCGGGGTAGCGGCACCCCAACAGATACGCAGTATTTT. It specifies CASSSRGSGTPTDTQYF.

The V and J genes are TRBV5-1 and TRBJ2-1; D possibly corresponds to TRBD1 (6 bases). CDR3 length: 16 amino acids. The V and J ends lost 3 bases and 0 bases respectively, with 13 bases between them. Germline V gene sequence: CDR1 SGHRS, CDR2 YFSETQ. CDR3 in DNA: TGCGCCAGCAGCTCGGGTGGGGGCCGCTCCTACAATGAGCAGTTCTTC. As protein: CASSSGGGRSYNEQFF. The whole variable domain, remainder taken from reference TRBV5-1 and TRBJ2-1, is KAGVTQTPRYLIKTRGQQVTLSCSPISGHRSVSWYQQTPGQGLQFLFEYFSETQRNKGNFPGRFSGRQFSNSRSEMNVSTLELGDSALYLCASSSGGGRSYNEQFFGPGTRLTVL.

This clone was found a few times. The chain combines TRBV5-6 with TRBJ1-1; D ambiguous. The length of the CDR3 is 13 residues. CDR1 is SGHDT, CDR2 YYEEEE, per germline. V lost 0 bases to trimming and J lost 6 bases, with 9 bases between them. This chain's CDR3 is CASSLGGIPEAFF. Written as DNA, the CDR3 is TGTGCCAGCAGCTTGGGAGGTATTCCTGAAGCTTTCTTT.

The rearrangement uses TRBV5-1 and TRBJ2-1; weak D call: TRBD2 (6 bases). Deletions cut 3 bases from V and 7 bases from J, with 17 bases between. This CDR3 has 15 residues. The V gene's germline CDR1 is SGHRS and CDR2 YFSETQ. CDR3 nucleotide sequence: TGCGCCAGCAGCTCGGGGGACCTTGGTTATAATGAGCAGTTCTTC. Its translation: CASSSGDLGYNEQFF.

This clone has a single count. Other DNA sequences in the same sample also yield this CDR3. The chain carries TRBV21-1 and TRBJ1-6; the table gives TRBD1 as D, unverified against the DNA. TRBV21-1 is assigned pseudogene status. The CDR3 is made up of 15 amino acids. The CDR3 bases are TGTGCCAGCAGCAGGTCCTCCCAGGGGGGTTCACCCCTCCACTTT. This codes for CASSRSSQGGSPLHF.

This chain uses TRBV6-5 with TRBJ1-1; TRBD1 agrees at 9 bases. CDR1 and CDR2 (germline): MNHEY, SVGAGI. The CDR3 covers 13 residues. V lost 4 bases to trimming and J lost 10 bases; unmatched junction nucleotides: 7. Here the CDR3 reads CASSSNRGRGAFF. CDR3 coding DNA: TGTGCCAGCAGTTCTAACAGGGGGCGTGGAGCTTTCTTT.

V usage is TRBV6-5 and J usage is TRBJ1-6, with 9 positions matching TRBD1. The CDR3 extends over 14 amino acids. V gave up 1 base and J gave up 8 bases; unmatched junction bases: 0. The V gene's germline CDR1 is MNHEY and CDR2 SVGAGI. DNA for the CDR3: TGTGCCAGCAGTTACTGGACAGGGGATTCACCCCTCCACTTT. It encodes CASSYWTGDSPLHF.

This chain connects TRBV2 to TRBJ1-6, with D unresolved. V lost 2 bases and J 3 bases, leaving 11 bases between the germline ends. This CDR3 contains 16 residues. The germline V gene encodes CDR1 SNHLY and CDR2 FYNNEI. The CDR3 region has the DNA TGTGCCAGCAGTGAACGGAGGGCCAGCTATAATTCACCCCTCCACTTT. As protein: CASSERRASYNSPLHF.

The J gene is TRBJ1-5, the V gene TRBV6-5, with 8 bases aligning to TRBD1. V lost 6 bases and J lost 4; bases outside the gene matches: 5. CDR3 size: 14 residues. The germline CDR1 and CDR2 sequences are MNHEY and SVGAGI. The CDR3 loop reads CASSGNRGNQPQHF. Written as DNA, the CDR3 is TGTGCCAGCAGCGGCAACAGGGGGAATCAGCCCCAGCATTTT.